This is a list of T cell receptor beta chains from one sample in a study of T cell responses to AZD1222 COVID-19 vaccine. The repertoire was sequenced with immunoSEQ multiplex PCR; TCRdb's copy has only in-frame clones and lacks some. The table has some 130,000 clones, approximately 80% seen once. The input for sequencing was peripheral blood, taken on day 0 of AZD1222 vaccination. These receptor sequences come from an adult in good health. Each CDR3 is given with its conserved first and last residue. The order of the fields is J gene, D gene, clone size, V gene, CDR3 protein, CDR3 DNA. A D gene is named only where the DNA matches it firmly. Size values are once, few and many counts, or a class for expanded clones, and some rows have none.

J: TRBJ2-5
D: TRBD2
size: NA
V: TRBV5-1
CDR3: CASSGLAGAGETQYF
DNA: TGCGCCAGCTCCGGGTTAGCGGGGGCGGGAGAGACCCAGTACTTC

J: TRBJ2-2
D: NA
size: NA
V: TRBV25-1
CDR3: CASSTHGPNTGELFF
DNA: TGTGCCAGCAGTACACATGGGCCGAACACCGGGGAGCTGTTTTTT

J: TRBJ1-3
D: NA
size: NA
V: TRBV6-1
CDR3: CASSEWGVGNGNTIYF
DNA: TGTGCCAGCAGTGAATGGGGAGTAGGAAATGGAAACACCATATATTTT

J: TRBJ2-4
D: NA
size: NA
V: TRBV6-5
CDR3: CASEDGRLAKNIQYF
DNA: TGTGCCAGCGAGGACGGTAGACTAGCCAAAAACATTCAGTACTTC

J: TRBJ2-1
D: NA
size: NA
V: TRBV9
CDR3: CASSPKVYNEQFF
DNA: TGTGCCAGCAGCCCGAAGGTGTACAATGAGCAGTTCTTC

J: TRBJ1-1
D: NA
size: NA
V: TRBV4-1
CDR3: CASSQDRSVGTEAFF
DNA: TGCGCCAGCAGCCAAGACCGGAGCGTGGGTACTGAAGCTTTCTTT

J: TRBJ2-1
D: NA
size: NA
V: TRBV5-3
CDR3: CARSLADYYNEQFF
DNA: TGTGCCAGAAGCTTGGCCGACTACTACAATGAGCAGTTCTTC

J: TRBJ1-1
D: NA
size: NA
V: TRBV30
CDR3: CAWKVYMNTEAFF
DNA: TGTGCCTGGAAGGTCTACATGAACACTGAAGCTTTCTTT

J: TRBJ1-5
D: NA
size: NA
V: TRBV28
CDR3: CASSLGQSNQPQHF
DNA: TGTGCCAGCAGTTTGGGCCAGAGTAATCAGCCCCAGCATTTT

J: TRBJ1-1
D: NA
size: few
V: TRBV7-3
CDR3: CASSLTSWEGTEAFF
DNA: TGTGCCAGCAGCTTAACTTCCTGGGAGGGGACTGAAGCTTTCTTT

J: TRBJ1-1
D: NA
size: NA
V: TRBV7-9
CDR3: CASSSERLFSVPEAFF
DNA: TGTGCCAGCAGCTCAGAACGTCTCTTCTCTGTACCTGAAGCTTTCTTT

J: TRBJ2-3
D: TRBD2
size: NA
V: TRBV7-2
CDR3: CASSLHRRGSTDTQYF
DNA: TGTGCCAGCAGCCTCCATAGGCGGGGGAGCACAGATACGCAGTATTTT

J: TRBJ2-3
D: TRBD2
size: NA
V: TRBV9
CDR3: CASSAPGGTSGGETDTQYF
DNA: TGTGCCAGCAGCGCCCCAGGGGGGACTAGCGGGGGAGAAACAGATACGCAGTATTTT

J: TRBJ1-3
D: TRBD1
size: NA
V: TRBV28
CDR3: CASSLFPGQGTGNTIYF
DNA: TGTGCCAGCAGTTTATTCCCGGGACAGGGGACGGGAAACACCATATATTTT

J: TRBJ1-1
D: NA
size: NA
V: TRBV28
CDR3: CASSSGLNTEAFF
DNA: TGTGCCAGCAGTTCGGGACTGAACACTGAAGCTTTCTTT

J: TRBJ1-2
D: NA
size: NA
V: TRBV5-1
CDR3: CASSFGDSYGYTF
DNA: TGCGCCAGCAGCTTCGGGGATTCCTATGGCTACACCTTC

J: TRBJ2-1
D: NA
size: NA
V: TRBV4-1
CDR3: CASSLGTNYNEQFF
DNA: TGCGCCAGCAGTCTTGGGACCAACTACAATGAGCAGTTCTTC

J: TRBJ1-6
D: NA
size: NA
V: TRBV5-3
CDR3: CARSQGRTPTDSPLHF
DNA: TGTGCCAGAAGCCAGGGACGGACCCCTACCGATTCACCCCTCCACTTT

J: TRBJ1-1
D: NA
size: NA
V: TRBV12-3/TRBV12-4
CDR3: CASSFSETEAFF
DNA: TGTGCCAGCAGTTTCTCAGAGACTGAAGCTTTCTTT

J: TRBJ1-2
D: NA
size: few
V: TRBV3-1/TRBV3-2
CDR3: CASSPLDRASLGYTF
DNA: TGTGCCAGCAGCCCCCTAGACCGGGCCTCTCTTGGCTACACCTTC

J: TRBJ2-2
D: TRBD1
size: NA
V: TRBV2
CDR3: CASSVDRASTGELFF
DNA: TGTGCCAGCAGCGTTGACAGGGCCTCCACCGGGGAGCTGTTTTTT

J: TRBJ2-3
D: TRBD2
size: once
V: TRBV5-1
CDR3: CASFSGTLTDTQYF
DNA: TGCGCCAGTTTCAGCGGGACTTTGACAGATACGCAGTATTTT

J: TRBJ1-2
D: NA
size: NA
V: TRBV6-5
CDR3: CASSAEARRRDGYTF
DNA: TGTGCCAGCAGCGCGGAGGCCCGCCGTCGCGATGGCTACACCTTC

J: TRBJ2-1
D: NA
size: NA
V: TRBV3-1/TRBV3-2
CDR3: CASSQVGGGRNEQFF
DNA: TGTGCCAGCAGCCAAGTGGGAGGGGGCCGCAATGAGCAGTTCTTC

J: TRBJ1-1
D: NA
size: NA
V: TRBV9
CDR3: CASSVEAGRDTEAFF
DNA: TGTGCCAGCAGCGTAGAGGCAGGGAGGGACACTGAAGCTTTCTTT

J: TRBJ2-2
D: NA
size: once
V: TRBV12-3/TRBV12-4
CDR3: CASSLGGTGELFF
DNA: TGTGCCAGCAGTTTGGGAGGAACCGGGGAGCTGTTTTTT

J: TRBJ1-2
D: NA
size: NA
V: TRBV7-2
CDR3: CASSLVQPAYGYTF
DNA: TGTGCCAGCAGCTTAGTACAGCCAGCCTATGGCTACACCTTC

J: TRBJ1-1
D: NA
size: NA
V: TRBV5-6
CDR3: CASSLDGTVKTEAFF
DNA: TGTGCCAGCAGCCTTGATGGGACGGTGAAGACTGAAGCTTTCTTT

J: TRBJ1-1
D: NA
size: NA
V: TRBV9
CDR3: CASSVVSQLNTEAFF
DNA: TGTGCCAGCAGCGTAGTGTCCCAGCTGAACACTGAAGCTTTCTTT

J: TRBJ1-4
D: TRBD1
size: NA
V: TRBV3-1/TRBV3-2
CDR3: CASSSRTGGNEKLFF
DNA: TGTGCCAGCAGCTCGAGGACAGGGGGTAATGAAAAACTGTTTTTT

J: TRBJ1-4
D: NA
size: NA
V: TRBV6-1
CDR3: CASSEFIVGEKLFF
DNA: TGTGCCAGCAGTGAATTTATTGTGGGGGAAAAACTGTTTTTT

J: TRBJ2-7
D: TRBD2
size: NA
V: TRBV28
CDR3: CASRSGGYEQYF
DNA: TGTGCCAGCAGATCGGGGGGATACGAGCAGTACTTC

J: TRBJ2-5
D: NA
size: NA
V: TRBV11-1
CDR3: CASSLEQGRQETQYF
DNA: TGTGCCAGCAGCTTAGAACAGGGAAGGCAAGAGACCCAGTACTTC

J: TRBJ2-5
D: TRBD2
size: NA
V: TRBV5-1
CDR3: CASGPGLATYQETQYF
DNA: TGCGCCAGCGGCCCGGGACTAGCGACGTACCAAGAGACCCAGTACTTC

J: TRBJ1-2
D: NA
size: NA
V: TRBV2
CDR3: CASRYSTSGYTF
DNA: TGTGCCAGCAGATACAGTACTAGTGGCTACACCTTC

J: TRBJ1-2
D: NA
size: few
V: TRBV28
CDR3: CASSQSQGIGYGYTF
DNA: TGTGCCAGCAGTCAATCCCAGGGAATCGGCTATGGCTACACCTTC

J: TRBJ1-1
D: NA
size: NA
V: TRBV5-1
CDR3: CASSLVSSEAFF
DNA: TGCGCCAGCAGCTTGGTATCCAGTGAAGCTTTCTTT

J: TRBJ2-7
D: NA
size: NA
V: TRBV9
CDR3: CASSVDRGEQYF
DNA: TGTGCCAGCAGCGTAGATAGGGGGGAGCAGTACTTC

J: TRBJ1-1
D: NA
size: NA
V: TRBV5-1
CDR3: CASSLAQSGAEAFF
DNA: TGCGCCAGCAGCTTGGCCCAGAGTGGGGCTGAAGCTTTCTTT

J: TRBJ1-1
D: NA
size: NA
V: TRBV9
CDR3: CASSGTNTEAFF
DNA: TGTGCCAGCTCTGGGACGAACACTGAAGCTTTCTTT